These 26 T cell receptor beta chains originate from one sample sequenced in a study of tumor and adjacent non-tumor tissue in lung cancer. Three rounds of nested PCR, following a modified ARM-PCR protocol, produced the TCRbeta library. TCRdb re-analysed the multiplex PCR reads in MiXCR, keeping a single row per CDR3 protein. The repertoire holds 71,000 or so distinct CDR3 sequences, 80% to 85% seen once, with less than 15% in the top ten. This sample's RNA came from whole unsorted tissue. Sequences were obtained from lung tumor tissue. All receptors derive from a woman aged 50 to 65 with non-small cell lung cancer.

The chain has TRBV6-6 and TRBJ2-1; TRBD2 agrees at 7 bases. The CDR3 is made up of 20 amino acids. V dropped 0 bases and J dropped 4; count of bases not matched to a gene: 18. CDR1 MNHNY and CDR2 SVGAGI come from the germline V gene (reference sequence). CDR3 amino acids: CASSYSAQMNRDGGYNEQFF. CDR3 nucleotides: TGTGCCAGCAGTTACTCAGCTCAAATGAACCGGGACGGGGGGTACAATGAGCAGTTCTTC.

Worth noting for this clonotype: Compared with germline, one end of the junction differs, possibly owing to a read error. The CDR3, as DNA: TGTGCCAGCAGAGGGATAGGGATGCATACTCAGTATTTT. It translates to CASRGIGMHTQYF. J is TRBJ2-3 and V is TRBV11-1, with no clear D. Germline-derived CDR1 and CDR2 are SGHAT and FQDESV (reference sequence). This CDR3 region has 13 residues.

As regards this clonotype: The germline gene is not matched at one end of the junction; a read error may be the cause. The chain employs TRBV20-1 and TRBJ2-2; D unresolved. The CDR3 covers 14 residues. Germline assignment: CDR1 DFQATT and CDR2 SNEGSKA (reference sequence). CDR3 DNA sequence: TGCAGCGCTATTAACACACTGAACACCGGGGAGCTGTTTTTT. Translation gives CSAINTLNTGELFF.

This clonotype is medium-sized by share. The chain links TRBV6-2 or TRBV6-3 to TRBJ1-2; no definite D call. V lost 5 bases, J lost 5 bases, and 21 bases lay in between. This CDR3 is 16 amino acids long. Germline V CDR1 and CDR2: MNHEY, SVGEGT. The CDR3 DNA reads as TGTGCCAGCAGTCCCCATCAATCGGGAGGCGCTTATGGCTACACCTTC. It translates to CASSPHQSGGAYGYTF.

On this clonotype itself: Just one base apart from a much larger clone, this may be a read error. The chain is built from TRBV6-1 and TRBJ2-3; the D gene is possibly TRBD1 (5 bases). CDR3 size: 14 residues. In germline, CDR1 is MNHNS, CDR2 SASEGT. CDR3 region: CACSLHRSSDTQYF. The CDR3 DNA reads TGTGCCTGCAGTCTGCACAGGTCCTCAGATACGCAGTATTTT.

For this clonotype: The germline gene is not matched at one end of the junction; a read error may be the cause. The chain combines TRBV6-5 with TRBJ2-1, with TRBD1 identical over 10 bases. Germline values: CDR1 MNHEY, CDR2 SVGAGI. There are 14 residues in the CDR3. Here the CDR3 reads CTSQGTGAYNEQFF. The CDR3 nucleotides are TGTACCAGTCAAGGGACAGGGGCCTACAATGAGCAGTTTTTC.

For this clonotype: The junction and the germline gene differ at one end; a read error may be behind it. The rearrangement uses TRBV28 and TRBJ1-5; TRBD1 is a possible D gene (5 bases). The CDR3 is made up of 16 amino acids. CDR1 is MDHEN, CDR2 SYDVKM, per germline. CDR3 in DNA: TGTGACAGCAGTCCCTCTTCCGGGGGAAGTAATCAGCCCCAGCATTTT. Protein: CDSSPSSGGSNQPQHF.

As regards this clonotype: A read error may account for a junction end that differs from germline. The chain employs TRBV11-1 and TRBJ2-7; D might be TRBD1 or TRBD2, each matching 5 bases. Looked up from germline, CDR1 is SGHAT and CDR2 is FQDESV (reference sequence). There are 15 residues in the CDR3. The CDR3: CASSYEIATEYEQYF. CDR3 nucleotides: TGCGCTAGCAGCTACGAAATAGCGACAGAATACGAGCAGTACTTC. The whole variable domain, filled in from reference TRBV11-1 and TRBJ2-7, reads EAEVAQSPRYKITEKSQAVAFWCDPISGHATLYWYRQILGQGPELLVQFQDESVVDDSQLPKDRFSAERLKGVDSTLKIQPAELGDSAMYLCASSYEIATEYEQYFGPGTRLTVT.

This clonotype has at least ten counts. This chain uses TRBV6-2 or TRBV6-3 with TRBJ2-7, with D tentatively TRBD2 (6 bases). V dropped 7 bases and J dropped 6 bases, with 19 bases sitting between them. The CDR3 length is 14 residues. The germline CDR1 and CDR2 sequences are MNHEY and SVGEGT. CDR3 loop: CASTMAGNRREQYF. The DNA for the CDR3 is TGTGCCAGCACTATGGCGGGAAATAGGCGCGAGCAGTACTTC.

As concerns this clonotype: This is likely a read error, given that the CDR3 carries no conserved phenylalanine or tryptophan at its end. The chain employs TRBV6-2 or TRBV6-3 and TRBJ2-1; TRBD1 might be the D (5 bases). CDR3 length: 18 residues. Trimming shortened V by 5 bases and J by 4 bases, and 24 bases separated the two germline ends. Germline V CDR1 and CDR2: MNHEY, SVGEGT. The CDR3 reads CASSTQINRQTIYNEQFY. As DNA, the CDR3 is TGTGCCAGCAGTACCCAGATTAACCGACAGACAATATACAATGAGCAGTTCTAC.

The chain couples TRBV29-1 to TRBJ1-5; TRBD1 might be the D (5 bases). The CDR3 spans 13 residues. Per germline, CDR1 SQVTM and CDR2 ANQGSEA. The ends were cut back, 7 bases at V and 10 bases at J, with 20 bases in the middle. DNA for the CDR3: TGCAGCGCTGCACCAGGGCTCCATCGACCCCAGCATTTT. Protein sequence: CSAAPGLHRPQHF.

The chain recombines TRBV20-1 with TRBJ2-7; 7 bases map to TRBD1. Germline CDR1 reads DFQATT; CDR2 reads SNEGSKA (reference sequence). Trimming removed 5 bases from V and 6 bases from J; junction bases left unmatched: 10. This CDR3 is 13 amino acids long. The CDR3 coding sequence is TGCAGTGCTGCAAGGACAGGTAGCTCCGAGCAGTACTTC. It translates to CSAARTGSSEQYF.

This clonotype is a singleton in its sample. The CDR3 sequence: CYARDDRDVQPQHF. The CDR3 DNA is TGCTATGCTAGAGACGACAGGGACGTCCAGCCCCAGCATTTT. The gene calls are TRBV20-1 and TRBJ1-5, with 7 bases identical to TRBD1. The CDR3 runs 14 residues. Germline CDR1 is DFQATT and CDR2 is SNEGSKA (reference sequence).

This clonotype occurred many times. This chain uses TRBV4-1 with TRBJ2-3, with D maybe TRBD2 (6 bases). Trimming took 0 bases from V and 5 from J, leaving 15 bases between them. The CDR3 consists of 16 residues. In germline, CDR1 is MGHRA, CDR2 YSYEKL. The DNA of the CDR3 is TGCGCCAGCAGCCAAGATCGGGTAGCGGTCGTAGATACGCAGTATTTT. This gives the protein CASSQDRVAVVDTQYF.

The chain joins TRBV20-1 to TRBJ1-2; the D is unclear. The CDR3 is 12 amino acids. Per germline, CDR1 DFQATT and CDR2 SNEGSKA (reference sequence). CDR3 amino acids: CNSRDTIYGYTF. CDR3 coding DNA: TGCAATTCTAGAGATACGATCTATGGCTACACCTTC.

A word on this clonotype: At one of its ends the junction is not consistent with the germline gene, which may arise from a read error. The rearrangement uses TRBV12-3 or TRBV12-4 and TRBJ2-3; tentatively, D is TRBD2 (6 bases). The CDR3 extends over 15 amino acids. CDR3 sequence reads: CASSITNGRTDTQYF. The CDR3 DNA follows: TGTGCCAGCAGTATCACTAACGGGAGAACAGATACACAGTATTTT.

In the case of this clonotype: Because the CDR3 is missing its conserved closing phenylalanine or tryptophan, this is likely a read error. The chain has TRBV11-2 and TRBJ2-1; 10 positions agree with TRBD2. Per germline, CDR1 SGHAT and CDR2 FQNNGV. V dropped 3 bases and J dropped 7; count of bases not matched to a gene: 6. This CDR3 contains 15 residues. The CDR3 region is CASSFIAGGKNEQFL. CDR3 nucleotide sequence: TGTGCCAGCAGCTTTATAGCGGGAGGAAAGAATGAGCAGTTCCTC.

V gene TRBV6-1 combines with J gene TRBJ2-1; D ambiguous. The V gene lost 7 bases and the J gene lost 4 bases, with 11 bases spanning the gap. This CDR3 spans 13 amino acids. CDR1 is MNHNS and CDR2 is SASEGT in the germline V gene. DNA for the CDR3: TGTGCCAGCACCGCAACTCAATACAATGAGCAGTTCTTC. This sequence encodes CASTATQYNEQFF.

With respect to this clonotype: The conserved closing phenylalanine or tryptophan is absent in this CDR3, likely reflecting a read error. The chain couples TRBV29-1 to TRBJ2-1; 15 bases match TRBD2. This CDR3 contains 16 residues. Germline assignment: CDR1 SQVTM and CDR2 ANQGSEA. CDR3 loop: CSVASPGLAGGCEQFS. CDR3 DNA sequence: TGCAGTGTTGCCAGCCCGGGACTAGCGGGAGGCTGTGAGCAGTTCTCC.

This clonotype came up once. One junction end disagrees with the germline gene, perhaps due to a read error. This chain connects TRBV28 to TRBJ2-7; a weak D match, TRBD1 (5 bases). The germline V gene has CDR1 MDHEN and CDR2 SYDVKM. This CDR3 contains 16 residues. CDR3: CASSSIDRGDCYELYF. CDR3 sequence (DNA): TGTGCCAGCAGTTCGATCGACAGAGGAGATTGCTACGAGCTGTACTTC.

Regarding this clonotype: The junction does not match germline at one end; this may be a read error. The chain couples TRBV6-1 to TRBJ2-2, with D perhaps TRBD1 or TRBD2 (5 bases each). Germline CDR1 is MNHNS and CDR2 is SASEGT. This CDR3 contains 14 residues. CDR3 sequence: CASSLSGAFGELLF. The CDR3 coding sequence is TGTGCCAGCAGTCTTTCTGGGGCATTCGGGGAGCTGTTATTT.

There are many counts of this clonotype. Given a much more abundant clone one base away, this may be a read error. The V call is TRBV30, the J call TRBJ2-1, with 8 bases identical to TRBD2. CDR1 and CDR2 (germline): GTSNPN, SVGIG (reference sequence). The CDR3 extends over 15 amino acids. As DNA, the CDR3 is TGTGTCTGGACCAACGGGACTAGATTTTCGACAAGGCAGTTCTTC. This codes for CVWTNGTRFSTRQFF.

Regarding this clonotype: Without the conserved terminal phenylalanine or tryptophan, this CDR3 likely stems from a read error. V gene TRBV20-1 combines with J gene TRBJ2-1; D ambiguous. Germline V CDR1 and CDR2: DFQATT, SNEGSKA (reference sequence). Deletions cut 5 bases from V and 0 bases from J, with 17 bases between. This CDR3 comprises 16 residues. For the CDR3, the DNA is TGCAGTGCTCCCAGTGGGCGGTCGGGCTCCTACAATGAGCAGTTCTAC. It yields the protein CSAPSGRSGSYNEQFY.

A single count supports this clonotype. One end of the junction varies from germline; a read error may be responsible. The chain links TRBV24-1 to TRBJ2-1, with D unclear. This CDR3 region has 16 residues. The germline V gene has CDR1 KGHDR and CDR2 SFDVKD. The chain's CDR3 is CATSKASNRYYIEQFF. In DNA, the CDR3 is TGTGCCACCAGTAAGGCCAGCAACAGATACTACATTGAGCAGTTCTTC.

With regard to this clonotype: A junction end diverges from the germline sequence, so it may reflect a read error. V is TRBV28 and J is TRBJ1-5; a weak D match, TRBD1 (5 bases). The CDR3 totals 16 residues. CDR1 and CDR2 (germline): MDHEN, SYDVKM. DNA of the CDR3: TGTGCCAACAGTATGGTAGGGGCAGGTAGCAATCAGCCCCAGCATTTT. Translated, it gives CANSMVGAGSNQPQHF. The variable domain in full, with the rest retrieved from reference TRBV28 and TRBJ1-5, is DVKVTQSSRYLVKRTGEKVFLECVQDMDHENMFWYRQDPGLGLRLIYFSYDVKMKEKGDIPEGYSVSREKKERFSLILESASTNQTSMYLCANSMVGAGSNQPQHFGDGTRLSIL.

On this clonotype itself: Germline is not matched at one junction end, which may reflect a read error. The chain joins TRBV12-3 or TRBV12-4 to TRBJ2-7; the D gene is possibly TRBD1 (5 bases). CDR3 length: 12 residues. The CDR3 here is CASRQDTYEQYF. The CDR3 DNA sequence: TGTGCCAGCAGACAGGACACCTACGAACAGTACTTC.